This T cell receptor beta chain comes out of a study of T cell responses to AZD1222 COVID-19 vaccine listed by TCRdb under 2021. General notes on the study: A total of more than 230 trial participants underwent TCR sequencing, of whom around 200 received two doses of AZD1222 and 26 received two doses of the MenACWY control vaccine. Trial participants were enrolled by age into subgroups of 18-55, 56-69 and 70-plus years, and around 140, 26 and 57 TCR-sequenced participants, respectively, were included in these subgroups. Here is what the overall study found, with its caveats: The 56-69-year group was small, and its depth increase did not reach significance, likely because of low power. Nearly half of unique spike-specific TCRs reportedly recognized epitopes outside regions mutated in the B.1.351 and B.1.1.7 variants. CD4 TCRs associated with the vaccine covered the entire spike protein, and the dominant responses were in regions 160-218 and 743-854. Spike-specific TCR breadth and depth rose significantly after two AZD1222 doses compared with day 0 and with MenACWY recipients. Participants were mostly white British and included more females than males, and it was suggested by the authors that clonal diversity may have been underestimated. No day 14 peak-response samples were available, so repertoires were characterized only after the peak T cell response. Conclusions about previously exposed vaccinees were limited because only a handful of AZD1222 recipients were SARS-CoV-2 seropositive at baseline.

The CDR3 regions of human TCRbeta chains were subjected to immunosequencing. Processing in the source paper ran as follows. Repertoire TCRs were matched against a reference library of SARS-CoV-2-specific TCRs generated with the MIRA antigen-specificity platform. Breadth was defined as the fraction of unique TCRs that were SARS-CoV-2-associated, and depth was defined as the fraction of total T cells that were SARS-CoV-2-associated. Using the MIRA data, each spike-specific TCR was mapped to the spike region that the TCR reacts to and placed in a CD4 or CD8 class. Log10-transformed breadth and depth values were compared by one-way ANOVA with Sidak's multiple comparisons tests. Sourced from immuneACCESS, this table was stored by TCRdb with only in-frame sequences that have V and J called. A share of the clones is absent; for the studies checked, an unresolved V gene accounts for under half, and the remainder has no known explanation. V and J calls and clone size are given by that table; D and trimming were obtained from the DNA. A total of about 110,000 clones appear in this sample, 87% of them only once. Approximately 4.8% of the sample goes to the ten largest clones.

The CDR3 measures 18 amino acids from cysteine to phenylalanine. CDR3 DNA is the only sequence kept; it has 54 bases, read in frame from the first base. V and J lose 1 base and 6 bases, and a span of 21 bases separates them. The germline V gene supplies CDR1 SGHAT and CDR2 FQNNGV. The sample's time point label, decoded: about 28 days (+/-7) after the second vaccine dose. AZD1222 recipients with second doses at about 4 weeks or about 12 weeks were pooled, because spike-specific TCR depth and breadth did not differ between schedules. Vaccinee samples came from UK trials COV001 and COV002, including a single-blind randomized controlled phase 2/3 trial of AZD1222 (ChAdOx1 nCoV-19) in healthy adults. For TCRbeta chain sequencing, PBMC samples from trial participants were taken at day 0 and at day 28 after the second dose. Regarding this clone: What antigen it recognizes has not been identified. Per-base qualities were not stored, and no clone one base away is much larger.

Specimen: peripheral blood, collected 28 days after the second AZD1222 dose. The sequence is built from TRBV11-2 and TRBJ2-2; tentative D gene TRBD2, with 6 bases matching. The receptor comes from an adult who received the AZD1222 COVID-19 vaccine. The CDR3 is CASSLVGVGREVAGELFF. The nucleotide sequence reads as follows: TGTGCCAGCAGCTTAGTCGGAGTTGGCAGGGAGGTAGCCGGGGAGCTGTTTTTT.